This T cell receptor (beta chain) came from a study of CD8+ T cells in alopecia areata (dated by TCRdb to the late 2010s). About the full investigation: Skin from C3H/HeJ donors with spontaneous alopecia (about 6-13 months old) was grafted onto female C3H/HeJ recipients aged about 7-10 weeks. The study used high-throughput TCRbeta sequencing to examine T cell clonal expansion in alopecia areata, in both the C3H/HeJ mouse model and human patients. Scalp tissue and sorted CD4+ and CD8+ peripheral blood T cells from patchy and totalis/universalis alopecia areata patients and from healthy controls were covered by human TCRbeta sequencing. Scalp clonality was compared among normal scalp (n=4), patchy alopecia areata scalp (n=8), and alopecia totalis/universalis scalp (n=8). RNA came from the PAXgene miRNA kit for fixed scalp, the miRNeasy kit for PBMCs, and the RNeasy kit for mouse skin. TCRbeta CDR3 regions were amplified by immunoSEQ multiplex PCR using 35 Vbeta forward and 13 Jbeta reverse primers.

The library was generated by the immunoSEQ multiplex PCR assay. To provide template for TCR sequencing, every sample had RNA extracted and reverse transcribed into cDNA. SuperScript III was used to make first-strand cDNA, primed with a 2:1 mix of oligo-dT and random hexamers. Amplification bias was assessed with a synthetic immune receptor repertoire, and residual bias was removed computationally. Libraries were sequenced on Illumina HiSeq using 60 bp reads that covered the CDR3 and were read from J toward V. The study's own analysis went as follows. Raw reads were preprocessed to remove errors, and CDR3 was defined by IMGT conventions from the conserved cysteine to phenylalanine. To get clonality, Shannon entropy was normalized by log2 of the number of productive unique TCRs and the result was subtracted from 1. CD4 or CD8 identity of scalp clones was inferred by cross-referencing scalp TCRbeta sequences with sorted blood CD4 and CD8 repertoires. The source is immuneACCESS, and TCRdb retained only in-frame sequences with V and J called. Part of the clones is not carried over; for the studies checked, unresolved V genes explain less than half of this, and the remainder is unexplained. That table furnishes V, J and clone size, whereas the DNA furnished D and trimming. This sample holds roughly 260,000 clones in total, without any singletons. The ten largest account for more than 0.95% of the sample.

What the research found in general, with its limitations: Compared with mice, TCR sequences shared between patients were less clear, possibly partly because of HLA diversity across the patient population. Scalp TCR repertoire analysis is complicated because resident alphabeta T cells in normal human skin are also sequenced, whereas mouse skin is dominated by gammadelta T cells. Compared with normal scalp, lesional scalp had higher clonality and more expanded CD8+ clones, particularly in alopecia totalis/universalis, a pattern that suggests antigenic drive.

Cells from mouse cutaneous lymph nodes were pooled, stained for CD4, CD8alpha, NKG2D, NKG2ACE and other markers, and then sorted on a BD Influx. Taken from cysteine to phenylalanine, the CDR3 has 14 residues. Of the CDR3's DNA, 30 bases were read; they are in frame from base 1. The germline V gene provides CDR1 MSHET and CDR2 SYDVDS. Trimming costs V 3 bases and J 3 bases, and their ends lie 12 bases apart. Turning to this clone: Its antigen specificity is not known. Because the receptor is murine, the gene names and germline sequences shown are mouse ones. The sequence runs out 4 residues before the end of the CDR3; the remainder is reconstructed from the germline J gene.

The receptor was derived from a C3H/HeJ mouse with alopecia areata. The MHC haplotype of this strain is H2-k. Sequencing was performed on CD4+ T cells sorted from a lymph node. The chain was built from TRBV29 and TRBJ2-7; the D gene is perhaps TRBD1, on 6 matching bases. The CDR3 corresponds to CASSLGQGIYEQYF. The covered CDR3 bases are TGTGCTAGCAGTTTGGGCCAGGGGATCTAT.